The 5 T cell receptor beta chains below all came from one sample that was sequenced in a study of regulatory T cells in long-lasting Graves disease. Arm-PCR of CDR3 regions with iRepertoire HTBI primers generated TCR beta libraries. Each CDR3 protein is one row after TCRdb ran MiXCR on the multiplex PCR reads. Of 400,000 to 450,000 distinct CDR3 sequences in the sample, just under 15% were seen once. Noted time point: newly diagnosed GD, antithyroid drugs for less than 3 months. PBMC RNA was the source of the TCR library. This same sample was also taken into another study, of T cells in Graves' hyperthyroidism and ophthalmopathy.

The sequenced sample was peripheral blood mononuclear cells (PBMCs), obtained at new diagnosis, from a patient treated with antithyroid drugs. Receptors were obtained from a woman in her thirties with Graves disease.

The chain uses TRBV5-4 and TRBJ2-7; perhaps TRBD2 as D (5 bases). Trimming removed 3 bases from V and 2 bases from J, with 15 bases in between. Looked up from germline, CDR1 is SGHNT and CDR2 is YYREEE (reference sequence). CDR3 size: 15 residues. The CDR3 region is CASSSGGLAAYEQYF. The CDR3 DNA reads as TGTGCCAGCAGCTCCGGTGGGCTAGCAGCCTACGAGCAGTACTTC. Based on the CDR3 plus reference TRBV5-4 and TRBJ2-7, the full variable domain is ETGVTQSPTHLIKTRGQQVTLRCSSQSGHNTVSWYQQALGQGPQFIFQYYREEENGRGNFPPRFSGLQFPNYSSELNVNALELDDSALYLCASSSGGLAAYEQYFGPGTRLTVT.

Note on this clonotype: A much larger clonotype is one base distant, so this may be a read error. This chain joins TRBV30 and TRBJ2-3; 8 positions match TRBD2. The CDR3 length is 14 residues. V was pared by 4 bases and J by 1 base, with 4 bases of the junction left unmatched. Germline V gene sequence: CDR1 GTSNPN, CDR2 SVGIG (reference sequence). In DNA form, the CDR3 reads TGTGCCTGGACCCGGGGGGGAGGCACAGATACGCAGTATTTT. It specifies CAWTRGGGTDTQYF.

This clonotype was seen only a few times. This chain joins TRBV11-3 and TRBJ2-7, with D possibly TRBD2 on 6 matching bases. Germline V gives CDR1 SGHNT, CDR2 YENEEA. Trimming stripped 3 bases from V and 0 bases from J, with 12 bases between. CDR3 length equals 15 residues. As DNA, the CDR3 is TGTGCCAGCAGCTTTAGCGGACTGAGCTCCTACGAGCAGTACTTC. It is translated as CASSFSGLSSYEQYF. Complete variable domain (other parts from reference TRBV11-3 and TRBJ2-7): EAGVVQSPRYKIIEKKQPVAFWCNPISGHNTLYWYLQNLGQGPELLIRYENEEAVDDSQLPKDRFSAERLKGVDSTLKIQPAELGDSAVYLCASSFSGLSSYEQYFGPGTRLTVT.

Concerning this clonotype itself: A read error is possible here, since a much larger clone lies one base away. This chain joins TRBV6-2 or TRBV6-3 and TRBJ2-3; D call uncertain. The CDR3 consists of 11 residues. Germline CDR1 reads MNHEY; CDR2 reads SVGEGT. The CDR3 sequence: CASMNGLTRYF. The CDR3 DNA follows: TGTGCCAGCATGAACGGCCTTACGCGGTATTTT.

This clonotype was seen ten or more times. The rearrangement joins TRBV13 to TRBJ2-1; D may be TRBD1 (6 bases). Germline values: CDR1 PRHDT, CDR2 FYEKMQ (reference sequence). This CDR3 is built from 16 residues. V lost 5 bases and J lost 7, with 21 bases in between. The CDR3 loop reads CASSPDVAGAGNEQFF. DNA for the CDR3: TGTGCCAGCAGCCCAGATGTGGCAGGGGCTGGGAATGAGCAGTTCTTC.